The sample holds a few counts of the clone carrying this TCR beta chain. The germline V and J ends were trimmed by 1 base and 2 bases, with 5 bases remaining between them. The CDR3 totals 13 residues. The germline V gene encodes CDR1 SEHNR and CDR2 FQNEAQ (reference sequence). These data come from a study of cytomegalovirus exposure and HLA in healthy donors. Both 60 Vbeta primers and 13 Jbeta primers went into the PCR. TCRdb's copy holds only in-frame clones and misses some; the assay was immunoSEQ multiplex PCR. The table records about 180,000 clones, around three quarters of them present only once.

The sequenced sample consisted of PBMCs. V and J are TRBV7-9 and TRBJ1-2; unclear D gene. This TCR derives from a woman in her 30s in good health and CMV-seropositive. DNA for the CDR3: TGTGCCAGCAGCTTAGTCCAGAACTATGGCTACACCTTC. Translated: CASSLVQNYGYTF.